This T cell receptor (beta chain) was captured in a study of cytomegalovirus exposure and HLA in healthy donors. In the PCR, 60 Vbeta and 13 Jbeta primers were used. Here immunoSEQ multiplex PCR was the method, and the copy in TCRdb shows in-frame clones only, minus some. The sample includes roughly 120,000 clones, around four fifths of them seen just once. V lost 5 bases to trimming and J lost 3 bases; unmatched junction nucleotides: 2. Looked up from germline, CDR1 is SGHAT and CDR2 is FQNNGV. The CDR3 is made up of 13 amino acids. The sequencing input was PBMCs. The J gene is TRBJ2-7, the V gene TRBV11-2, with 9 bases lining up with TRBD1. The sequence was collected from a male donor in good health and CMV-seropositive. The CDR3 DNA sequence: TGTGCCAGCAGCGGACAGGGGAGCTACGAGCAGTACTTC. It is translated as CASSGQGSYEQYF.